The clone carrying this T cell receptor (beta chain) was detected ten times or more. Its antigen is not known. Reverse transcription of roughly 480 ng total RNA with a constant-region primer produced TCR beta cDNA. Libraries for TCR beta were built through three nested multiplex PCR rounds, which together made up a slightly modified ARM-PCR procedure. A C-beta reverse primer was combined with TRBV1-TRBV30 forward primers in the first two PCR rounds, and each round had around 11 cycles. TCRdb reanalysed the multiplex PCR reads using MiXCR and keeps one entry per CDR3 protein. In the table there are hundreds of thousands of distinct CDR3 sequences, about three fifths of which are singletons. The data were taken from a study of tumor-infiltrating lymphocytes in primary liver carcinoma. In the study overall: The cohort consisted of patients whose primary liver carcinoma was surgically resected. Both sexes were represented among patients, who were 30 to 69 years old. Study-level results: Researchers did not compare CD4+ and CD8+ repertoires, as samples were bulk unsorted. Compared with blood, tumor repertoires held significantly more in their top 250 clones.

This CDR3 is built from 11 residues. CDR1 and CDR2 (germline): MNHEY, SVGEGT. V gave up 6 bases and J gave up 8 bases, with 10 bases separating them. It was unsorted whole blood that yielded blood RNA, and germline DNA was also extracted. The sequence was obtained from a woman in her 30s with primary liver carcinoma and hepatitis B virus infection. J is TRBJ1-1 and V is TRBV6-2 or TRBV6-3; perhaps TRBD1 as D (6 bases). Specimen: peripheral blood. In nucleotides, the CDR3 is TGTGCCAGCAGGACGAGGGGGGAAGCTTTCTTT. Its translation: CASRTRGEAFF.